Shown below are 10 T cell receptor beta chains from a single sample sequenced in a study of cytomegalovirus exposure and HLA in healthy donors. TCRdb's copy holds only in-frame clones and misses some; the assay was immunoSEQ multiplex PCR. The profile shows 65,000 to 75,000 clones, roughly 94% of them singletons. Material for sequencing was PBMCs. The receptors were gathered from a man between 18 and 29 years old in good health and CMV-seropositive.

The genes are TRBV12-5 and TRBJ1-2, with D possibly TRBD1 on 6 matching bases. V lost 0 bases to trimming and J lost 4 bases, with 12 bases between them. The CDR3 runs to 15 residues. The germline V gene encodes CDR1 LGHNT and CDR2 FRNRAP. The CDR3 DNA is TGTGCTAGTGGTTTGGTACAGGGCCAGGGCTATGGCTACACCTTC. As protein: CASGLVQGQGYGYTF.

This rearrangement joins TRBV6-6 to TRBJ2-7; TRBD2 aligns across 8 bases. CDR3 length: 16 residues. Trimming cost V 6 bases and J 3 bases; bases outside gene matches: 13. From germline, CDR1 is MNHNY and CDR2 SVGAGI (reference sequence). CDR3 DNA: TGTGCCAGCAGCCGTGCAGCGGGGGCGACCCACTACGAGCAGTACTTC. This gives the protein CASSRAAGATHYEQYF.

This clone was observed a single time. The chain joins TRBV29-1 to TRBJ2-1, with 8 bases matching TRBD1. J lost 5 bases, V lost 4 bases, and 4 bases had no gene match. Germline V gene data show CDR1 as SQVTM and CDR2 as ANQGSEA. CDR3 length equals 13 residues. The CDR3 DNA reads TGCAGCGTTGGAGGGACAGGCGACAATGAGCAGTTCTTC. It is translated as CSVGGTGDNEQFF.

The genes are TRBV5-1 and TRBJ2-7; 11 bases agree with TRBD1. Trimming cost V 6 bases and J 3 bases; bases outside gene matches: 11. This CDR3 is 16 amino acids long. CDR1 SGHRS and CDR2 YFSETQ come from the germline V gene. Written as DNA, the CDR3 is TGCGCCAGCACTGGGGCCCGGGGGACAGGGGGCTACGAGCAGTACTTC. The encoded protein is CASTGARGTGGYEQYF. The complete variable domain, with remaining parts taken from reference TRBV5-1 and TRBJ2-7, reads KAGVTQTPRYLIKTRGQQVTLSCSPISGHRSVSWYQQTPGQGLQFLFEYFSETQRNKGNFPGRFSGRQFSNSRSEMNVSTLELGDSALYLCASTGARGTGGYEQYFGPGTRLTVT.

This chain joins TRBV27 and TRBJ1-5; D is possibly TRBD1 (6 bases). This CDR3 is 15 amino acids long. Per the germline V gene, CDR1 is MNHEY and CDR2 is SMNVEV (reference sequence). Trimming cost V 6 bases and J 2 bases, with 14 bases left between them. The CDR3 spells CASSNPGQGNQPQHF. The CDR3 DNA reads as TGTGCCAGCAGCAATCCGGGACAAGGCAATCAGCCCCAGCATTTT.

This chain links TRBV12-5 with TRBJ2-7; 9 nucleotides match TRBD1. Germline V gene lookup returns CDR1 LGHNT and CDR2 FRNRAP. CDR3 size: 16 residues. The V segment lost 7 bases and the J segment 3 bases; nucleotides outside the gene matches: 13. CDR3 DNA sequence: TGTGCTAGTGCCGTAACAGGGGGCGCGAATGGCTACGAGCAGTACTTC. Its translation is CASAVTGGANGYEQYF.

The gene calls are TRBV6-1 and TRBJ2-5; D remains unclear. The germline CDR1 and CDR2 sequences are MNHNS and SASEGT. The CDR3 runs to 14 residues. Deletions cut 0 bases from V and 5 bases from J, with 10 bases between. CDR3 bases: TGTGCCAGCAGTGAAGCCGAAGCGTGGGAGACCCAGTACTTC. This codes for CASSEAEAWETQYF.

The chain is built from TRBV6-1 and TRBJ2-5; no firm D call. CDR3 size: 13 residues. The germline CDR1 and CDR2 sequences are MNHNS and SASEGT. V dropped 0 bases and J dropped 5 bases, with 7 bases sitting between them. The CDR3 DNA sequence: TGTGCCAGCAGTGAAGCTGGCTTGGAGACCCAGTACTTC. Translating it yields CASSEAGLETQYF.

The rearrangement uses TRBV5-4 and TRBJ2-1; D is perhaps TRBD1 (5 bases). CDR1 and CDR2 from the germline V gene are SGHNT and YYREEE (reference sequence). The CDR3 has 14 residues. Trimming cost V 4 bases and J 2 bases, with 10 bases left between them. CDR3 sequence reads: CASSPETAYNEQFF. The CDR3 nucleotides read TGTGCCAGCAGCCCAGAGACAGCCTACAATGAGCAGTTCTTC.

This clone occurred once. V gene TRBV25-1 combines with J gene TRBJ2-7; D is possibly TRBD1 (7 bases). CDR3 length: 12 amino acids. Germline V gene data show CDR1 as MGHDK and CDR2 as SYGVNS. V shed 6 bases and J shed 7 bases, with 13 bases lying between them. CDR3 nucleotides: TGTGCCAGCAGAAAATCAGGGGGGGAGCAGTACTTC. This codes for CASRKSGGEQYF.